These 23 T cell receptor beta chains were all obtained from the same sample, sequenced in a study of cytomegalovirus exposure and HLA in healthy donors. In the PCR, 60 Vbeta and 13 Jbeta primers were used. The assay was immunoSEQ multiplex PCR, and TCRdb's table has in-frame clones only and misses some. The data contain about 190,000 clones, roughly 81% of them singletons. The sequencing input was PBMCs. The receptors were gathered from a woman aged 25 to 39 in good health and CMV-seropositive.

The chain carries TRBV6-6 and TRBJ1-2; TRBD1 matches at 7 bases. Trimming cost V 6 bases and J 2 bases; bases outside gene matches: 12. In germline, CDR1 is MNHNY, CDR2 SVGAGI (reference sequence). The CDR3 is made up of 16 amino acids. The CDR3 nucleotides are TGTGCCAGCAGGAAACAGGGGTCGGACAAAAACTATGGCTACACCTTC. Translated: CASRKQGSDKNYGYTF.

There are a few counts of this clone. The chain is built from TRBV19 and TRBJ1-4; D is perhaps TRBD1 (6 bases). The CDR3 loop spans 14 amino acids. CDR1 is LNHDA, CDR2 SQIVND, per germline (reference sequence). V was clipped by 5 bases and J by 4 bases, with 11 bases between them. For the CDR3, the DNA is TGTGCCAGTAGTTGGGACACGAATAATGAAAAACTGTTTTTT. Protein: CASSWDTNNEKLFF.

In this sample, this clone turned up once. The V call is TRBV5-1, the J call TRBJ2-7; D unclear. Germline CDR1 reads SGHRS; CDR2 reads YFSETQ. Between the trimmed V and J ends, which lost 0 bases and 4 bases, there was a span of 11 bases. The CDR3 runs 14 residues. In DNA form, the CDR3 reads TGCGCCAGCAGCTTGGGAGACACCTCATACGAGCAGTACTTC. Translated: CASSLGDTSYEQYF. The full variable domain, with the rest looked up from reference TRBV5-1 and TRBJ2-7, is KAGVTQTPRYLIKTRGQQVTLSCSPISGHRSVSWYQQTPGQGLQFLFEYFSETQRNKGNFPGRFSGRQFSNSRSEMNVSTLELGDSALYLCASSLGDTSYEQYFGPGTRLTVT.

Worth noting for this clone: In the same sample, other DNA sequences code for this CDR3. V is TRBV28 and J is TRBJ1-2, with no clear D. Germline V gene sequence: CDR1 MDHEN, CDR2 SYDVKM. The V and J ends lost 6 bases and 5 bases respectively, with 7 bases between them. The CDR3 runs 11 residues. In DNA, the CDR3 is TGTGCCAGCAGCCCCTCTTATGGCTACACCTTC. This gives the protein CASSPSYGYTF.

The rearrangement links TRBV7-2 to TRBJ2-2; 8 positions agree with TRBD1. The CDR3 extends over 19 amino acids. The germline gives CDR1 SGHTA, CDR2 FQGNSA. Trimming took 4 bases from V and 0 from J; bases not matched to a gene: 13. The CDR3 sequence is CASSYYRWTGTSNTGELFF. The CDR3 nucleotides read TGTGCCAGCAGCTACTACCGATGGACAGGGACATCGAACACCGGGGAGCTGTTTTTT. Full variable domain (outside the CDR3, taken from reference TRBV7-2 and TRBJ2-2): GAGVSQSPSNKVTEKGKDVELRCDPISGHTALYWYRQSLGQGLEFLIYFQGNSAPDKSGLPSDRFSAERTGGSVSTLTIQRTQQEDSAVYLCASSYYRWTGTSNTGELFFGEGSRLTVL.

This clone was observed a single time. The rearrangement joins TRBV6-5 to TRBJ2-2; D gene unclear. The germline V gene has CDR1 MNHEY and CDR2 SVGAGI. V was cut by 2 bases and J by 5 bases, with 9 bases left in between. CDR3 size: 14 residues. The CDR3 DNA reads TGTGCCAGCAGTTACGCTTCAGAAACCGGGGAGCTGTTTTTT. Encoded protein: CASSYASETGELFF.

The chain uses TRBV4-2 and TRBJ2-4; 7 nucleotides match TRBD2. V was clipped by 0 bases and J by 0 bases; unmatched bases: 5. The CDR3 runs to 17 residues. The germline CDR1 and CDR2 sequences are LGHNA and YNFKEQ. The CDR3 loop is CASSQDGIAGAKNIQYF. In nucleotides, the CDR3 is TGTGCCAGCAGCCAAGATGGGATAGCGGGAGCCAAAAACATTCAGTACTTC.

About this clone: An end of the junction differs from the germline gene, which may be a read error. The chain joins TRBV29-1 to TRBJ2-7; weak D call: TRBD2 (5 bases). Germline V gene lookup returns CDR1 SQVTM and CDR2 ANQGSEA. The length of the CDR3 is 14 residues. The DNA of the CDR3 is TGCAGCGCTGAACCCGGACGGGGTAATTACGAGCAGTACTTC. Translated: CSAEPGRGNYEQYF.

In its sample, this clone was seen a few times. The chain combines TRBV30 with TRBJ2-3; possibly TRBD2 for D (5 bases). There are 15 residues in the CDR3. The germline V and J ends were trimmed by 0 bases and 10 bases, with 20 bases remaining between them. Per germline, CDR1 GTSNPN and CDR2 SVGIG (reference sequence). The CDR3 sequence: CAWSVQRKGSGAQYF. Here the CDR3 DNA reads TGTGCCTGGAGTGTACAAAGGAAGGGAAGCGGTGCGCAGTATTTT.

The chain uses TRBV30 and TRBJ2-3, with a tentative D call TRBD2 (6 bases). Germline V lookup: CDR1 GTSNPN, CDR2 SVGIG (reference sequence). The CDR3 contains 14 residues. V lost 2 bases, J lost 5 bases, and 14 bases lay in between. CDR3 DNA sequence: TGTGCCTGGAGTTCGGGCGGCGGGGAAGATACGCAGTATTTT. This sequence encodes CAWSSGGGEDTQYF.

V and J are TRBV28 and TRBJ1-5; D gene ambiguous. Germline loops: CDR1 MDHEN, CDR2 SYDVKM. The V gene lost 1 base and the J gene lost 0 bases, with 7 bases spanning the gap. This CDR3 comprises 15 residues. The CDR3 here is CASSLSGYSNQPQHF. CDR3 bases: TGTGCCAGCAGTTTATCCGGGTATAGCAATCAGCCCCAGCATTTT.

In nucleotides, the CDR3 is TGTGCCAGCAGCCATACTAGCGGGACCTACAATGAGCAGTTCTTC. This translates into CASSHTSGTYNEQFF. V gene TRBV4-2 combines with J gene TRBJ2-1, with 10 bases aligning to TRBD2. The CDR3 covers 15 residues. V gave up 3 bases and J gave up 2 bases; unmatched junction bases: 1. Germline V gene data show CDR1 as LGHNA and CDR2 as YNFKEQ.

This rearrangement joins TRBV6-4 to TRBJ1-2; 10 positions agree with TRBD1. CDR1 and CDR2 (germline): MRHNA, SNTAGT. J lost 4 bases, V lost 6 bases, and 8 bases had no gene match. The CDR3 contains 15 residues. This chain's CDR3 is CASRAGTGDIYGYTF. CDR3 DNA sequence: TGTGCCAGCAGGGCCGGGACAGGGGATATCTATGGCTACACCTTC.

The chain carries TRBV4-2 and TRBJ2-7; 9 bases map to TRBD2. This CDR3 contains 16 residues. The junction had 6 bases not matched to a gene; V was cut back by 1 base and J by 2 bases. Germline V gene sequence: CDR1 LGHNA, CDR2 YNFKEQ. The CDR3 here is CASSQGWLAGTYEQYF. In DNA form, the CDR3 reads TGTGCCAGCAGCCAAGGGTGGCTAGCGGGAACCTACGAGCAGTACTTC.

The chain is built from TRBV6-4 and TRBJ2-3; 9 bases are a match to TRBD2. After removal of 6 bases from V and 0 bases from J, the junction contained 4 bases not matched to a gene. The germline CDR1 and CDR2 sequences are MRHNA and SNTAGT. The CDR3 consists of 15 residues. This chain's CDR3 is CASSQTSGSTDTQYF. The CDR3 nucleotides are TGTGCCAGCAGCCAAACTAGCGGGAGCACAGATACGCAGTATTTT.

The CDR3 nucleotides read TGTGCCTGGAGTTCGGGACTAGCGTCCAATGAGCAGTTCTTC. Protein: CAWSSGLASNEQFF. This chain links TRBV30 with TRBJ2-1; TRBD2 agrees at 10 bases. Trimming took 2 bases from V and 6 from J; bases not matched to a gene: 4. The CDR3 sequence is 14 residues long. Germline CDR1 and CDR2: GTSNPN and SVGIG (reference sequence).

The CDR3 here is CASSPRRGTGDSGNTIYF. The CDR3 DNA reads TGTGCCAGCAGCCCCCGGCGCGGGACAGGGGACTCTGGAAACACCATATATTTT. The chain joins TRBV28 to TRBJ1-3, with 10 bases identical to TRBD1. The CDR3 loop spans 18 amino acids. J lost 0 bases, V lost 6 bases, and 11 bases had no gene match. Germline CDR1 reads MDHEN; CDR2 reads SYDVKM.

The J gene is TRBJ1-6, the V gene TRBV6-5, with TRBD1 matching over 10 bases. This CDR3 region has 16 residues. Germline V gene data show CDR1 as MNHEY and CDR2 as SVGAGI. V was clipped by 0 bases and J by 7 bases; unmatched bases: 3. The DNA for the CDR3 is TGTGCCAGCAGTTACTCGAGGACAGGGGGAAATTCACCCCTCCACTTT. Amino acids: CASSYSRTGGNSPLHF.

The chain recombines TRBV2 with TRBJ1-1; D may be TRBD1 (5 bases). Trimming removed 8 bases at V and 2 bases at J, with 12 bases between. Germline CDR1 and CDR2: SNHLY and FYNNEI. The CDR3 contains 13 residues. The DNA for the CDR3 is TGTGCCAGCTCCCAGGACACTAACACTGAAGCTTTCTTT. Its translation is CASSQDTNTEAFF. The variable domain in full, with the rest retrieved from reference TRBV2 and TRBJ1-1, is EPEVTQTPSHQVTQMGQEVILRCVPISNHLYFYWYRQILGQKVEFLVSFYNNEISEKSEIFDDQFSVERPDGSNFTLKIRSTKLEDSAMYFCASSQDTNTEAFFGQGTRLTVV.

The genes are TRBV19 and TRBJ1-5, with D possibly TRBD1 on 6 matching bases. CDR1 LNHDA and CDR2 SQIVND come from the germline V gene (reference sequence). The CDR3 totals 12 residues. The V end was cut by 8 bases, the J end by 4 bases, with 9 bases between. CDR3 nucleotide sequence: TGTGCCAGTGGGCAGGGGAATCAGCCCCAGCATTTT. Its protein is CASGQGNQPQHF.

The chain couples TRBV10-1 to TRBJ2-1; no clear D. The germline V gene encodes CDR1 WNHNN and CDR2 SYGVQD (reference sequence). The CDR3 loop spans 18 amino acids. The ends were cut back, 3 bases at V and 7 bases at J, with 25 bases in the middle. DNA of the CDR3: TGCGCCAGCAGTGAAACTCACCGGTCCTCGCAGGTGTGGAATGAGCAGTTCTTC. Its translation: CASSETHRSSQVWNEQFF.

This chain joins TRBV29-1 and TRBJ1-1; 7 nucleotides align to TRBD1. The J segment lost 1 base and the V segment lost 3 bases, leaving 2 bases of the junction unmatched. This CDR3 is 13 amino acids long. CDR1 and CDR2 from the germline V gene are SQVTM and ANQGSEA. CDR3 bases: TGCAGCGTTGACAGGGGGTCGAACACTGAAGCTTTCTTT. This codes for CSVDRGSNTEAFF.

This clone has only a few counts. The CDR3 DNA follows: TGCAGCGTAACCGGACAGGGGAAGGGGTATGGCTACACCTTC. Translating it yields CSVTGQGKGYGYTF. The chain links TRBV29-1 to TRBJ1-2; 9 bases map to TRBD1. This CDR3 is 14 amino acids long. Germline lookup yields CDR1 SQVTM and CDR2 ANQGSEA. With V trimmed by 6 bases and J by 5 bases, 10 bases remained unmatched.